A single sample is the source of the 28 T cell receptor beta chains below, sequenced in a study of blood T cell repertoires in COVID-19. Data came from immunoSEQ multiplex PCR; TCRdb stores just in-frame clones and leaves some out. The sample yields some 340,000 clones, around 87% seen once. The source material was PBMCs or T cells enriched from blood (not recorded which). These receptors were collected from a woman aged 25 to 45 who had recovered from COVID-19.

J is TRBJ1-1 and V is TRBV6-4; D uncertain. CDR3 length: 13 amino acids. Looked up from germline, CDR1 is MRHNA and CDR2 is SNTAGT. Trimming left V 3 bases short and J 0 bases short, with 5 bases between. The CDR3 DNA reads as TGTGCCAGCAGTGAGCGATTGAACACTGAAGCTTTCTTT. This gives the protein CASSERLNTEAFF.

The chain links TRBV19 to TRBJ1-1, with a tentative D call TRBD1 (6 bases). Germline loops: CDR1 LNHDA, CDR2 SQIVND (reference sequence). The CDR3 contains 15 residues. V was pared by 5 bases and J by 1 base, with 14 bases between. The CDR3 DNA is TGTGCCAGTAGTTTCCTGACAGGACGGAACACTGAAGCTTTCTTT. It encodes CASSFLTGRNTEAFF. The entire variable domain, with the rest obtained from reference TRBV19 and TRBJ1-1, is as follows: DGGITQSPKYLFRKEGQNVTLSCEQNLNHDAMYWYRQDPGQGLRLIYYSQIVNDFQKGDIAEGYSVSREKKESFPLTVTSAQKNPTAFYLCASSFLTGRNTEAFFGQGTRLTVV.

Comment on this clone: An end of the junction does not agree with germline; a read error may underlie this. The chain has TRBV6-5 and TRBJ1-5; D is unresolved. The CDR3 runs 15 residues. CDR1 and CDR2 (germline): MNHEY, SVGAGI. The CDR3 sequence is CASSPPTHWNRPQHF. The CDR3 DNA reads TGTGCCAGCAGTCCTCCGACTCATTGGAATCGGCCCCAGCATTTT.

The chain combines TRBV28 with TRBJ1-1; 8 bases match TRBD1. The CDR3 loop spans 14 amino acids. Trimming took 6 bases from V and 5 from J; bases not matched to a gene: 8. The germline V gene encodes CDR1 MDHEN and CDR2 SYDVKM. In DNA form, the CDR3 reads TGTGCCAGCAGCCCATCGGACAGGGAGACTGAAGCTTTCTTT. Translated, it gives CASSPSDRETEAFF.

The chain couples TRBV30 to TRBJ2-7, with 7 bases identical to TRBD1. Losses at the gene ends were 2 bases for V and 4 bases for J; bases not matched to a gene: 14. The CDR3 consists of 16 residues. CDR1 is GTSNPN and CDR2 is SVGIG in the germline V gene (reference sequence). CDR3 protein: CAWSTALKGARYEQYF. DNA for the CDR3: TGTGCCTGGAGTACGGCTTTGAAGGGGGCAAGGTACGAGCAGTACTTC.

The chain has TRBV14 and TRBJ2-3; 10 bases are shared with TRBD2. The CDR3 has 15 amino acids. The germline gives CDR1 SGHDN, CDR2 FVKESK. V gave up 4 bases and J gave up 3 bases; unmatched junction bases: 4. The CDR3 nucleotides read TGTGCCAGCAGCCGCCGGGGACTAGCGACAGATACGCAGTATTTT. Amino acid sequence: CASSRRGLATDTQYF.

V usage is TRBV19 and J usage is TRBJ2-2; D ambiguous. Germline lookup yields CDR1 LNHDA and CDR2 SQIVND (reference sequence). The length of the CDR3 is 11 residues. Trimming removed 8 bases at V and 2 bases at J, with 3 bases between. The CDR3 nucleotides read TGTGCCAGTCAAAACACCGGGGAGCTGTTTTTT. Its protein product is CASQNTGELFF.

The table lists this clone with a count of one. The rearrangement joins TRBV5-5 to TRBJ2-2; no clear D. The CDR3 has 14 residues. Germline loops: CDR1 SGHKS, CDR2 YYEKEE (reference sequence). V was clipped by 1 base and J by 2 bases, with 6 bases between them. In DNA, the CDR3 is TGTGCCAGCAGCTTGCTAGGAAACACCGGGGAGCTGTTTTTT. Residues: CASSLLGNTGELFF.

V is TRBV6-5 and J is TRBJ1-5; the D gene is possibly TRBD1 (5 bases). The CDR3 length is 14 residues. Deletions cut 6 bases from V and 6 bases from J, with 15 bases between. In germline, CDR1 is MNHEY, CDR2 SVGAGI. CDR3 region: CASRGGDFVQPQHF. The CDR3 DNA reads TGTGCCAGCAGGGGCGGGGACTTTGTTCAGCCCCAGCATTTT.

V gene TRBV10-3 combines with J gene TRBJ2-7, with TRBD2 identical over 9 bases. Unmatched junction bases numbered 5, after V lost 0 bases and J lost 2 bases. The CDR3 length is 16 residues. Germline loops: CDR1 ENHRY, CDR2 SYGVKD. CDR3 nucleotide sequence: TGTGCCATCAGTGAGTCAAGCGGGGGGTCGCCCTACGAGCAGTACTTC. Protein product: CAISESSGGSPYEQYF.

Note on this clone: This CDR3 is also generated by other DNA sequences in the sample. The J gene is TRBJ2-2, the V gene TRBV5-1; TRBD1 matches at 10 bases. CDR3 length equals 15 residues. Germline V gene lookup returns CDR1 SGHRS and CDR2 YFSETQ. J was trimmed by 6 bases and V by 3 bases; bases with no gene match: 5. The CDR3 bases are TGCGCCAGCAGCTCTGACAGGGGGCAAGCCGGGGAGCTGTTTTTT. This gives the protein CASSSDRGQAGELFF.

V usage is TRBV3-1 (or the pseudogene TRBV3-2) and J usage is TRBJ2-3, with D possibly TRBD2 on 6 matching bases. V was pared by 0 bases and J by 4 bases, with 14 bases between. The CDR3 covers 16 residues. Germline CDR1 is LGHDT and CDR2 is YNNKEL (reference sequence). The CDR3 region is CASSQDVAVASDTQYF. The CDR3 nucleotides are TGTGCCAGCAGCCAAGATGTAGCGGTTGCCTCAGATACGCAGTATTTT.

The chain links TRBV19 to TRBJ1-1; 9 positions agree with TRBD1. The trim removed 2 bases at V and 4 bases at J, leaving 8 bases unmatched. The CDR3 consists of 16 residues. CDR1 and CDR2 from the germline V gene are LNHDA and SQIVND (reference sequence). The CDR3 region has the DNA TGTGCCAGTAGTATAAGACAGGGGGGTGAGGGCACTGAAGCTTTCTTT. Translating it yields CASSIRQGGEGTEAFF.

This clone appeared a few times. The chain couples TRBV29-1 to TRBJ2-3; D gene unclear. CDR1 is SQVTM and CDR2 is ANQGSEA in the germline V gene. The CDR3 sequence is 12 residues long. Deletions cut 0 bases from V and 6 bases from J, with 7 bases between. The CDR3 sequence: CSVEELPDTQYF. The DNA for the CDR3 is TGCAGCGTTGAAGAACTCCCGGATACGCAGTATTTT.

The gene calls are TRBV7-2 and TRBJ2-3; 11 bases map to TRBD2. The germline V gene encodes CDR1 SGHTA and CDR2 FQGNSA. With 4 bases clipped from V and 5 bases from J, the junction kept 8 bases outside the gene matches. The CDR3 is 16 residues long. This CDR3 reads CASSSSLAGALDTQYF. CDR3 bases: TGTGCCAGCAGCTCTTCACTAGCGGGGGCTCTAGATACGCAGTATTTT.

The rearrangement links TRBV4-2 to TRBJ1-2, with D possibly being TRBD1 (6 bases). The CDR3 is 15 amino acids. The germline CDR1 and CDR2 sequences are LGHNA and YNFKEQ. The V end was cut by 0 bases, the J end by 3 bases, with 11 bases between. This CDR3 reads CASSQDPKGDYGYTF. CDR3 bases: TGTGCCAGCAGCCAAGACCCCAAGGGGGACTATGGCTACACCTTC.

This clone was observed once. The chain carries TRBV7-9 and TRBJ1-3; D is perhaps TRBD1 (5 bases). The V and J ends lost 5 bases and 0 bases respectively, with 11 bases between them. Germline CDR1 SEHNR, CDR2 FQNEAQ (reference sequence). This CDR3 is 15 amino acids long. In DNA form, the CDR3 reads TGTGCCAGCAGCGATCAGGGTTTCTCTGGAAACACCATATATTTT. This encodes CASSDQGFSGNTIYF.

The chain combines TRBV28 with TRBJ1-5, with D maybe TRBD1 (6 bases). Trimming removed 5 bases at V and 4 bases at J, with 21 bases between. This CDR3 comprises 17 residues. Germline V gives CDR1 MDHEN, CDR2 SYDVKM. The CDR3: CASSQPPPRTVNQPQHF. Here the CDR3 DNA reads TGTGCCAGCAGTCAACCCCCCCCGAGGACAGTAAATCAGCCCCAGCATTTT.

The chain has TRBV6-5 and TRBJ2-3; D might be TRBD1 (6 bases). The CDR3 totals 14 residues. Trimming shortened V by 6 bases and J by 3 bases, and 13 bases separated the two germline ends. The germline V gene has CDR1 MNHEY and CDR2 SVGAGI. CDR3 DNA: TGTGCCAGCAGCTGGATTGGACAGACAGATACGCAGTATTTT. Its translation is CASSWIGQTDTQYF.

The chain employs TRBV5-4 and TRBJ1-5, with a weak D call TRBD1 (5 bases). Deletions cut 0 bases from V and 9 bases from J, with 10 bases between. In germline, CDR1 is SGHNT, CDR2 YYREEE (reference sequence). This CDR3 region has 13 residues. The CDR3 region is CASSLELQGPQHF. The DNA for the CDR3 is TGTGCCAGCAGCTTGGAGTTGCAGGGGCCCCAGCATTTT.

This clone was recorded once. This chain connects TRBV7-6 to TRBJ2-3, with TRBD2 matching 7 bases. CDR3 length: 16 amino acids. Germline values: CDR1 SGHVS, CDR2 FNYEAQ. V gave up 2 bases and J gave up 0 bases; unmatched junction bases: 5. CDR3 sequence reads: CASSLPGTTSTDTQYF. CDR3 bases: TGTGCCAGCAGCTTACCCGGGACTACGAGCACAGATACGCAGTATTTT.

The chain couples TRBV28 to TRBJ2-1; TRBD1 matches at 7 bases. The CDR3 totals 15 residues. V was clipped by 4 bases and J by 5 bases; unmatched bases: 8. Germline lookup yields CDR1 MDHEN and CDR2 SYDVKM. The CDR3 DNA is TGTGCCAGCAGTTCCCAGGGGGTGGGAGACAATGAGCAGTTCTTC. Encoded protein: CASSSQGVGDNEQFF.

This chain uses TRBV19 with TRBJ2-3; 8 positions agree with TRBD2. Trimming at V came to 3 bases and at J to 1 base, leaving 6 bases not matched to a gene. The germline V gene encodes CDR1 LNHDA and CDR2 SQIVND (reference sequence). The CDR3 runs 16 residues. CDR3 DNA: TGTGCCAGTAGTATGGCAGCGGGGGAGGGCACAGATACGCAGTATTTT. It specifies CASSMAAGEGTDTQYF.

J is TRBJ1-5 and V is TRBV24-1; TRBD1 matches 7 bases. V shed 9 bases, J shed 1 base, and the junction held 5 bases outside the gene matches. Germline V lookup: CDR1 KGHDR, CDR2 SFDVKD. The CDR3 spans 14 residues. The CDR3 bases are TGTGCCACCCTGGGACAGCCCAGCAATCAGCCCCAGCATTTT. This encodes CATLGQPSNQPQHF.

The chain is built from TRBV15 and TRBJ1-1; D gene uncertain. This CDR3 has 14 residues. Germline CDR1 and CDR2: LNHNV and YYDKDF (reference sequence). Trimming shortened V by 0 bases and J by 5 bases, and 10 bases separated the two germline ends. DNA of the CDR3: TGTGCCACCAGCAGAGATATAAGACTGACTGAAGCTTTCTTT. Translating it yields CATSRDIRLTEAFF.

J is TRBJ1-2 and V is TRBV18, with 12 bases fitting TRBD1. In germline, CDR1 is KGHSH, CDR2 LQKENI. V shed 1 base and J 8 bases; nucleotides not matched to a gene: 11. The CDR3 runs to 17 residues. CDR3 loop: CASSPRLSLGQGAGYTF. CDR3 DNA sequence: TGTGCCAGCTCACCACGGCTCTCCCTGGGACAGGGGGCCGGCTACACCTTC.

The V call is TRBV4-1, the J call TRBJ1-5, with D maybe TRBD1 (5 bases). The CDR3 is 16 residues long. CDR1 is MGHRA, CDR2 YSYEKL, per germline. Trimming pared 0 bases from V and 9 bases from J, leaving 18 bases between. Here the CDR3 DNA reads TGCGCCAGCAGCCAAGATTTCGGGGGATCTTCTCCGCCCCAGCATTTT. Amino acids: CASSQDFGGSSPPQHF.

V and J are TRBV6-6 and TRBJ2-7; tentatively, D is TRBD1 (5 bases). Trimming stripped 2 bases from V and 3 bases from J, with 8 bases between. Germline lookup yields CDR1 MNHNY and CDR2 SVGAGI (reference sequence). The CDR3 covers 13 residues. The CDR3 loop reads CASSYPDSYEQYF. The CDR3 coding sequence is TGTGCCAGCAGTTACCCTGACAGCTACGAGCAGTACTTC.